The present entry profiles one T cell receptor beta chain with its context. Its matching antigen is unknown. This sample was taken from a study of T cell repertoires in cytomegalovirus infection. At the level of the study: Researchers turned to recently identified HLA-C-restricted CMV epitopes as well as well-studied HLA-B-restricted ones. Public TCR beta signatures indicated both CMV infection and matching HLA type. Study observations and caveats: The cumulative frequency of public TCR beta families identified carriers of CMV plus the relevant HLA. In two of eight donors, the top clonotype was HLA-C-restricted CMV-specific.

Germline CDR1 SGHVS, CDR2 FNYEAQ. J lost 2 bases, V lost 1 base, and 7 bases had no gene match. The length of the CDR3 is 17 residues. Each CDR3 protein is one row after TCRdb ran MiXCR on the reads. The data contain 300,000 to 400,000 distinct CDR3 sequences, about 28% of them singletons. The sequence came from a human donor in good health (CMV status not recorded). Some clones in this sample may be carry-over from other donors' samples. V and J are TRBV7-6 and TRBJ2-7; 11 nucleotides match TRBD1. Sequenced material: cultured PBMCs, taken from culture after CMV antigen stimulation. CDR3 region: CASSLGTGGPRPYEQYF. CDR3 DNA sequence: TGTGCCAGCAGCTTAGGGACAGGGGGCCCTCGGCCCTACGAGCAGTACTTC.